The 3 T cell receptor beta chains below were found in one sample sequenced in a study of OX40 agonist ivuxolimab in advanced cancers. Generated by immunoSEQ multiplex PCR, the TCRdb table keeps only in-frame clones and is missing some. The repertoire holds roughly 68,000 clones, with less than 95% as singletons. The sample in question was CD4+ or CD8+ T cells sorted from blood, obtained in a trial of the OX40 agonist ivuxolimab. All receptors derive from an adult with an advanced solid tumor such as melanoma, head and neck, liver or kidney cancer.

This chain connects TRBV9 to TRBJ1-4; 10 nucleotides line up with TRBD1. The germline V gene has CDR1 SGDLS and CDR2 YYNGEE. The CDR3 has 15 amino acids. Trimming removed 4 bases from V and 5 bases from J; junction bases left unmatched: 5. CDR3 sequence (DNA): TGTGCCAGCAGCCTACAGACAGGGGGCAATGAAAAACTGTTTTTT. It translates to CASSLQTGGNEKLFF. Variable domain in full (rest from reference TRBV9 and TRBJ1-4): DSGVTQTPKHLITATGQRVTLRCSPRSGDLSVYWYQQSLDQGLQFLIQYYNGEERAKGNILERFSAQQFPDLHSELNLSSLELGDSALYFCASSLQTGGNEKLFFGSGTQLSVL.

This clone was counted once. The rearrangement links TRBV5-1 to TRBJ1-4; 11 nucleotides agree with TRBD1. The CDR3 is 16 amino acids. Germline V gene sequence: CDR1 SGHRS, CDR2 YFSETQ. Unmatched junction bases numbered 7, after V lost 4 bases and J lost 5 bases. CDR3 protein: CASSPQRDRGNEKLFF. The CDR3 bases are TGCGCCAGCAGCCCCCAACGGGACAGGGGGAATGAAAAACTGTTTTTT.

CDR3 in amino acids: CASLPRTGNYEQYF. CDR3 in DNA: TGTGCCAGCCTTCCGCGGACAGGCAACTACGAGCAGTACTTC. V is TRBV2 and J is TRBJ2-7; 7 nucleotides agree with TRBD1. CDR3 length equals 14 residues. Germline CDR1 SNHLY, CDR2 FYNNEI. Trimming removed 8 bases from V and 3 bases from J; junction bases left unmatched: 10.